The clone carrying this T cell receptor (beta chain) showed up just a few times. This specimen comes from a study of T-cell reconstitution after alpha-beta-depleted transplantation in children. Unique molecular identifiers were used in preparing the TCRbeta library. TCRdb reprocessed the PCR reads via MiXCR and lists one record per CDR3 protein. This sample has 200,000 or so distinct CDR3 sequences, with around 7.7% found just once. The sample in question was PBMCs, mostly from graft donor cells, obtained 360 days after TCRalphabeta/CD19-depleted stem cell transplant. The receptor was derived from a male patient aged 2 to 10 who had a stem cell transplant for acute myeloid leukemia, so the T cells may come from the graft donor.

CDR3 bases: TGTGCCAGCAGCCAGGGAAGCGGGAGCTCCTACAATGAGCAGTTCTTC. Residues: CASSQGSGSSYNEQFF. V gene TRBV3-1 combines with J gene TRBJ2-1; TRBD2 matches 8 bases. CDR1 and CDR2 (germline): LGHDT, YNNKEL (reference sequence). This CDR3 comprises 16 residues. With 3 bases clipped from V and 0 bases from J, the junction kept 4 bases outside the gene matches.